Below, 32 T cell receptor beta chains from the same sample are listed, as sequenced in a study of T cell responses to AZD1222 COVID-19 vaccine. Assay used: immunoSEQ multiplex PCR; TCRdb lists only in-frame clones, some missing. This table holds roughly 70,000 clones, about 90% found once. Sequenced here: peripheral blood, sampled 28 days after the second AZD1222 dose. The receptor set was obtained from an adult who received the AZD1222 COVID-19 vaccine.

The chain is built from TRBV7-9 and TRBJ1-4; D remains unclear. This CDR3 is built from 19 residues. Trimming removed 2 bases at V and 0 bases at J, with 19 bases between. Per the germline V gene, CDR1 is SEHNR and CDR2 is FQNEAQ (reference sequence). The CDR3 coding sequence is TGTGCCAGCAGCTTATCCAGGCATGGTCAAGCTGCAACTAATGAAAAACTGTTTTTT. It translates to CASSLSRHGQAATNEKLFF.

The V gene is TRBV7-3, the J gene TRBJ2-3; possible D gene TRBD2, 5 bases. The CDR3 runs to 14 residues. The germline V gene has CDR1 SGHTA and CDR2 FQGTGA. The germline V and J ends were trimmed by 3 bases and 4 bases, with 11 bases remaining between them. The CDR3 bases are TGTGCCAGCAGCTTTCGAGGGAGTCCAGATACGCAGTATTTT. It is translated as CASSFRGSPDTQYF.

The V and J genes are TRBV10-2 and TRBJ1-1, with 8 bases matching TRBD1. Germline V gene lookup returns CDR1 WSHSY and CDR2 SAAADI. The CDR3 consists of 13 residues. The ends lost 0 bases at V and 10 bases at J; junction bases unmatched: 4. The CDR3: CASSESGQGVAFF. The DNA for the CDR3 is TGCGCCAGCAGTGAGTCTGGACAGGGAGTAGCTTTCTTT.

The chain couples TRBV7-2 to TRBJ1-1, with D hard to call. This CDR3 has 14 amino acids. V was trimmed by 5 bases and J by 4 bases, leaving 14 bases between them. Germline V CDR1 and CDR2: SGHTA, FQGNSA. The DNA for the CDR3 is TGTGCCAGCAGCGTGGAAGGGCGTGGCACTGAAGCTTTCTTT. As protein: CASSVEGRGTEAFF.

This chain links TRBV27 with TRBJ1-2; possibly TRBD1 for D (6 bases). Trimming pared 4 bases from V and 4 bases from J, leaving 16 bases between. Germline-derived CDR1 and CDR2 are MNHEY and SMNVEV (reference sequence). This CDR3 has 15 residues. As DNA, the CDR3 is TGTGCCAGCAGTTGGGGGACACCCCGAGGCTATGGCTACACCTTC. Its protein product is CASSWGTPRGYGYTF.

V is TRBV5-5 and J is TRBJ2-3; tentatively, D is TRBD1 or TRBD2 (5 bases each). V was trimmed by 4 bases and J by 5 bases, leaving 17 bases between them. The germline CDR1 and CDR2 sequences are SGHKS and YYEKEE (reference sequence). There are 15 residues in the CDR3. CDR3 DNA: TGTGCCAGCAGCCCCCGGGGCGACCTGGGAGATACGCAGTATTTT. This sequence encodes CASSPRGDLGDTQYF.

This clone is deemed medium-sized (0.01 to 0.1%). The genes are TRBV7-8 and TRBJ2-5; 8 bases match TRBD1. Losses at the gene ends were 11 bases for V and 2 bases for J; bases not matched to a gene: 13. Per germline, CDR1 SGHVS and CDR2 FQNEAQ. CDR3 length equals 15 residues. The CDR3 region is CAGIQGTGLQETQYF. The CDR3 coding sequence is TGTGCCGGAATACAGGGGACAGGTCTTCAAGAGACCCAGTACTTC. Complete variable domain (other parts from reference TRBV7-8 and TRBJ2-5): GAGVSQSPRYKVAKRGQDVALRCDPISGHVSLFWYQQALGQGPEFLTYFQNEAQLDKSGLPSDRFFAERPEGSVSTLKIQRTQQEDSAVYLCAGIQGTGLQETQYFGPGTRLLVL.

This sequence joins TRBV7-6 and TRBJ2-5; 8 bases match TRBD1. V trimming: 0 bases; J trimming: 5 bases; junction bases outside the gene matches: 8. CDR1 is SGHVS, CDR2 FNYEAQ, per germline. CDR3 size: 16 residues. The CDR3 region is CASSLASPGGGETQYF. The CDR3 bases are TGTGCCAGCAGCTTAGCGTCCCCAGGGGGCGGGGAGACCCAGTACTTC.

The rearrangement uses TRBV3-1 (or the pseudogene TRBV3-2) and TRBJ2-3; 7 bases align to TRBD2. This CDR3 spans 16 amino acids. Germline V CDR1 and CDR2: LGHDT, YNNKEL (reference sequence). V lost 5 bases, J lost 1 base, and 9 bases stayed unmatched. The CDR3: CASSSRGGLRTDTQYF. For the CDR3, the DNA is TGTGCCAGCAGCTCCCGGGGAGGGCTTCGCACAGATACGCAGTATTTT.

The V gene is TRBV10-3, the J gene TRBJ1-1; D might be TRBD1 (6 bases). CDR3 size: 13 residues. Deletions cut 8 bases from V and 1 base from J, with 11 bases between. The germline V gene encodes CDR1 ENHRY and CDR2 SYGVKD. The DNA for the CDR3 is TGTGCCATCGCCGTCAGGGGGAACACTGAAGCTTTCTTT. Protein: CAIAVRGNTEAFF.

The chain couples TRBV19 to TRBJ1-1, with a possible D match to TRBD1 (5 bases). CDR1 and CDR2 from the germline V gene are LNHDA and SQIVND (reference sequence). V lost 8 bases to trimming and J lost 7 bases, with 17 bases between them. The CDR3 loop spans 13 amino acids. In DNA form, the CDR3 reads TGTGCCAGTTGGTTCAGGGCGAACGGTGAAGCTTTCTTT. It specifies CASWFRANGEAFF. The full variable domain, its missing parts supplied by reference TRBV19 and TRBJ1-1, is DGGITQSPKYLFRKEGQNVTLSCEQNLNHDAMYWYRQDPGQGLRLIYYSQIVNDFQKGDIAEGYSVSREKKESFPLTVTSAQKNPTAFYLCASWFRANGEAFFGQGTRLTVV.

The sample holds one count of this clone. CDR3 region: CASSEARGGTDTQYF. CDR3 coding DNA: TGTGCCAGCAGTGAAGCCCGTGGAGGCACAGATACGCAGTATTTT. The V call is TRBV25-1, the J call TRBJ2-3; D gene uncertain. CDR3 size: 15 residues. The germline gives CDR1 MGHDK, CDR2 SYGVNS. The V end was cut by 2 bases, the J end by 1 base, with 10 bases between.

The V call is TRBV10-1, the J call TRBJ1-1; D unresolved. Germline V CDR1 and CDR2: WNHNN, SYGVQD (reference sequence). This CDR3 spans 14 amino acids. Trimming took off 2 bases at V and 1 base at J, with 8 bases between the two ends. CDR3 protein: CASSENAGNTEAFF. CDR3 in DNA: TGCGCCAGCAGTGAGAACGCGGGGAACACTGAAGCTTTCTTT.

This sequence joins TRBV7-9 and TRBJ2-2; D is perhaps TRBD1 (5 bases). Germline CDR1 SEHNR, CDR2 FQNEAQ (reference sequence). V was trimmed by 5 bases and J by 0 bases, leaving 19 bases between them. This CDR3 is built from 18 residues. For the CDR3, the DNA is TGTGCCAGCAGCCGTAGGCGACAGATAGACGCGAACACCGGGGAGCTGTTTTTT. Protein sequence: CASSRRRQIDANTGELFF.

This chain uses TRBV7-9 with TRBJ2-7; 8 bases line up with TRBD1. With 1 base clipped from V and 4 bases from J, the junction kept 3 bases outside the gene matches. Germline CDR1 reads SEHNR; CDR2 reads FQNEAQ (reference sequence). The CDR3 is 14 residues long. This CDR3 is CASSLGTGIYEQYF. CDR3 sequence (DNA): TGTGCCAGCAGCTTAGGGACAGGGATTTACGAGCAGTACTTC.

A word on this clone: Relative to the germline gene, one junction end is altered; a read error may explain this. The rearrangement links TRBV19 to TRBJ2-2, with 9 nucleotides matching TRBD1. This CDR3 region has 14 residues. Germline assignment: CDR1 LNHDA and CDR2 SQIVND (reference sequence). The CDR3 protein is CASSEQGATWELFF. DNA of the CDR3: TGTGCCAGTAGTGAACAGGGGGCCACCTGGGAGCTGTTTTTT.

The chain uses TRBV30 and TRBJ1-2; maybe TRBD1 (6 bases). This CDR3 region has 14 residues. Trimming left V 0 bases short and J 8 bases short, with 16 bases between. In germline, CDR1 is GTSNPN, CDR2 SVGIG (reference sequence). The CDR3 nucleotides are TGTGCCTGGAGTGTAACAGGGACGGAGAGCGGCTACACCTTC. This sequence encodes CAWSVTGTESGYTF.

The DNA for the CDR3 is TGTGCCAGCAGTCCGGGGATCGGAAACACCATATATTTT. It specifies CASSPGIGNTIYF. The chain uses TRBV9 and TRBJ1-3, with D unclear. CDR3 length: 13 residues. Germline CDR1 is SGDLS and CDR2 is YYNGEE. Trimming stripped 5 bases from V and 4 bases from J, with 10 bases between.

Remarks on this clone: Additional DNA sequences in this sample encode the identical CDR3. The chain is built from TRBV5-1 and TRBJ1-1; D uncertain. The germline CDR1 and CDR2 sequences are SGHRS and YFSETQ. The CDR3 contains 12 residues. V lost 4 bases and J lost 1, with 5 bases in between. The CDR3 DNA reads TGCGCCAGCAGCCTGGCGAACACTGAAGCTTTCTTT. Translating it yields CASSLANTEAFF.

The CDR3 loop reads CAWSGVGTNSPLHF. CDR3 DNA: TGTGCCTGGAGTGGGGTAGGGACGAATTCACCCCTCCACTTT. The V and J genes are TRBV30 and TRBJ1-6; TRBD1 might be the D (5 bases). Germline CDR1 is GTSNPN and CDR2 is SVGIG (reference sequence). The CDR3 has 14 amino acids. Deletions cut 1 base from V and 7 bases from J, with 11 bases between.

V gene TRBV12-3 or TRBV12-4 combines with J gene TRBJ2-7, with unresolved D. Trimming pared 3 bases from V and 6 bases from J, leaving 9 bases between. The CDR3 is 12 residues long. The CDR3 loop is CASSFQAIEQYF. CDR3 nucleotide sequence: TGTGCCAGCAGTTTTCAGGCCATCGAGCAGTACTTC.

The CDR3 sequence: CASMGLAGLNYEQYF. The CDR3 DNA sequence: TGTGCCAGCATGGGGCTAGCGGGACTAAACTACGAGCAGTACTTC. This chain links TRBV2 with TRBJ2-7; TRBD2 agrees at 9 bases. J was trimmed by 3 bases and V by 7 bases; bases with no gene match: 10. There are 15 residues in the CDR3. Germline V gene sequence: CDR1 SNHLY, CDR2 FYNNEI.

This chain links TRBV19 with TRBJ1-3; D is uncertain. V lost 4 bases and J 4 bases, leaving 11 bases between the germline ends. The CDR3 runs 14 residues. The germline gives CDR1 LNHDA, CDR2 SQIVND (reference sequence). CDR3 nucleotide sequence: TGTGCCAGTAGTACTGCAGGTCGGGGAAACACCATATATTTT. Its translation is CASSTAGRGNTIYF. Full variable domain (missing parts from reference TRBV19 and TRBJ1-3): DGGITQSPKYLFRKEGQNVTLSCEQNLNHDAMYWYRQDPGQGLRLIYYSQIVNDFQKGDIAEGYSVSREKKESFPLTVTSAQKNPTAFYLCASSTAGRGNTIYFGEGSWLTVV.

CDR3 amino acids: CASSPAEGGNYGYTF. The CDR3, as DNA: TGTGCCAGCAGCCCCGCGGAGGGGGGGAACTATGGCTACACCTTC. The V gene is TRBV9, the J gene TRBJ1-2, with D possibly matching TRBD1 (6 bases). This CDR3 spans 15 amino acids. CDR1 and CDR2 from the germline V gene are SGDLS and YYNGEE. The V gene lost 4 bases and the J gene lost 2 bases, with 15 bases spanning the gap.

The chain uses TRBV30 and TRBJ1-5; TRBD1 is a possible D gene (5 bases). V was pared by 1 base and J by 9 bases, with 13 bases between. The germline CDR1 and CDR2 sequences are GTSNPN and SVGIG (reference sequence). The CDR3 contains 13 residues. The CDR3 DNA is TGTGCCTGGAGTGAGGGTGCTGACAGGCCCCAGCATTTT. It yields the protein CAWSEGADRPQHF. The full variable domain, with the rest looked up from reference TRBV30 and TRBJ1-5, is SQTIHQWPATLVQPVGSPLSLECTVEGTSNPNLYWYRQAAGRGLQLLFYSVGIGQISSEVPQNLSASRPQDRQFILSSKKLLLSDSGFYLCAWSEGADRPQHFGDGTRLSIL.

V is TRBV2 and J is TRBJ1-2; 7 positions agree with TRBD1. The CDR3 is 15 residues long. Germline assignment: CDR1 SNHLY and CDR2 FYNNEI. V lost 4 bases, J lost 5 bases, and 10 bases stayed unmatched. The CDR3 loop is CASSGPGTVSYGYTF. In DNA, the CDR3 is TGTGCCAGCAGTGGACCCGGGACAGTTTCTTATGGCTACACCTTC.

This clone was counted a few times. V is TRBV18 and J is TRBJ2-1; D is perhaps TRBD2 (6 bases). The CDR3 totals 16 residues. V was shortened by 4 bases and J by 9 bases, with 22 bases between the two germline ends. The germline V gene has CDR1 KGHSH and CDR2 LQKENI. CDR3 amino acids: CASSLGLWRESGEQFF. The DNA for the CDR3 is TGTGCCAGCTCACTCGGCTTGTGGCGGGAATCTGGTGAGCAGTTCTTC.

This chain joins TRBV18 and TRBJ1-1; 10 nucleotides line up with TRBD1. The germline V gene has CDR1 KGHSH and CDR2 LQKENI. The CDR3 runs 15 residues. Trimming cost V 3 bases and J 3 bases; bases outside gene matches: 4. CDR3 DNA sequence: TGTGCCAGCTCACCCCCCGGGACAGGGGACACTGAAGCTTTCTTT. Protein: CASSPPGTGDTEAFF.

The chain links TRBV6-5 to TRBJ1-2, with D possibly TRBD1 on 5 matching bases. Germline CDR1 and CDR2: MNHEY and SVGAGI. Between the trimmed V and J ends, which lost 4 bases and 2 bases, there was a span of 11 bases. CDR3 length equals 14 residues. This CDR3 reads CASSSPGRNYGYTF. The CDR3 nucleotides read TGTGCCAGCAGTTCGCCGGGACGAAACTATGGCTACACCTTC.

The chain recombines TRBV5-6 with TRBJ1-5, with a tentative D call TRBD1 (5 bases). CDR3 length: 15 amino acids. The V gene's germline CDR1 is SGHDT and CDR2 YYEEEE. Trimming took off 0 bases at V and 4 bases at J, with 11 bases between the two ends. The CDR3 protein is CASSLGQGVNQPQHF. The CDR3 DNA reads TGTGCCAGCAGCTTGGGGCAGGGAGTGAATCAGCCCCAGCATTTT.

This sequence joins TRBV6-5 and TRBJ1-4; D ambiguous. CDR3 length: 14 amino acids. The V end was cut by 6 bases, the J end by 4 bases, with 12 bases between. Germline V gene lookup returns CDR1 MNHEY and CDR2 SVGAGI. The DNA for the CDR3 is TGTGCCAGCAGGGGCCAACTGGGTAATGAAAAACTGTTTTTT. This encodes CASRGQLGNEKLFF.

The chain carries TRBV18 and TRBJ2-1; no clear D. With 2 bases removed from V and 8 bases from J, the gap between germline ends came to 22 bases. Germline lookup yields CDR1 KGHSH and CDR2 LQKENI. This CDR3 is 17 amino acids long. CDR3 nucleotide sequence: TGTGCCAGCTCACCAACAGTCACACGTCGAGGTGCCCATGAGCAGTTCTTC. Protein sequence: CASSPTVTRRGAHEQFF.